Below are 28 T cell receptor beta chains sequenced from a single sample in a study of blood T cell repertoires in COVID-19. TCRdb's copy holds only in-frame clones and misses some; the assay was immunoSEQ multiplex PCR. The table records 95,000 or so clones, 75% to 90% of them present only once. Sample: peripheral blood. All receptors derive from an elderly man with active or convalescent COVID-19.

The chain is built from TRBV6-6 and TRBJ1-3, with D unresolved. V dropped 4 bases and J dropped 0 bases, with 10 bases sitting between them. This CDR3 has 15 residues. CDR1 is MNHNY, CDR2 SVGAGI, per germline (reference sequence). CDR3 sequence: CASSSRHFSGNTIYF. Written as DNA, the CDR3 is TGTGCCAGCAGTTCCCGACACTTCTCTGGAAACACCATATATTTT.

The chain uses TRBV11-2 and TRBJ1-6, with 7 bases matching TRBD1. CDR1 and CDR2 from the germline V gene are SGHAT and FQNNGV. Trimming cost V 0 bases and J 9 bases; bases outside gene matches: 5. This CDR3 has 15 amino acids. The CDR3 spells CASSLERTGPSPLHF. CDR3 nucleotide sequence: TGTGCCAGCAGCTTAGAGAGGACAGGACCTTCACCCCTCCACTTT.

The chain employs TRBV7-6 and TRBJ2-1; 7 bases are shared with TRBD1. V lost 5 bases to trimming and J lost 4 bases; unmatched junction nucleotides: 11. The V gene's germline CDR1 is SGHVS and CDR2 FNYEAQ. CDR3 length: 16 residues. The CDR3 spells CASSLLSDRIYNEQFF. The CDR3 nucleotides are TGTGCCAGCAGCCTACTTTCGGACAGGATATACAATGAGCAGTTCTTC.

The rearrangement uses TRBV7-2 and TRBJ2-7; a weak D match, TRBD2 (6 bases). Germline CDR1 reads SGHTA; CDR2 reads FQGNSA. This CDR3 contains 15 residues. V was cut by 1 base and J by 6 bases, with 16 bases left in between. The CDR3 here is CASSLDGGPSREQYF. CDR3 DNA sequence: TGTGCCAGCAGCTTAGATGGAGGGCCAAGTCGCGAGCAGTACTTC.

The chain combines TRBV18 with TRBJ2-7; TRBD1 matches 7 bases. This CDR3 is 13 amino acids long. Germline-derived CDR1 and CDR2 are KGHSH and LQKENI. V was clipped by 4 bases and J by 2 bases; unmatched bases: 2. The CDR3 nucleotides are TGTGCCAGCTCACGGGACAGAGCCTACGAGCAGTACTTC. Translation: CASSRDRAYEQYF.

The count of this clone is one. This chain joins TRBV5-5 and TRBJ2-1; possibly TRBD2 for D (6 bases). V lost 0 bases to trimming and J lost 0 bases, with 10 bases between them. Per the germline V gene, CDR1 is SGHKS and CDR2 is YYEKEE (reference sequence). The CDR3 runs 16 residues. The CDR3 DNA reads as TGTGCCAGCAGCTTGGTTGTGGGGGGCTCCTACAATGAGCAGTTCTTC. Translating it yields CASSLVVGGSYNEQFF.

The chain recombines TRBV11-1 with TRBJ1-1; no reliable D call. This CDR3 is built from 16 residues. The germline gives CDR1 SGHAT, CDR2 FQDESV (reference sequence). The V gene lost 5 bases and the J gene lost 1 base, with 17 bases spanning the gap. The CDR3 is CASSNTRSTPNTEAFF. For the CDR3, the DNA is TGTGCCAGCAGCAACACACGGAGCACCCCGAACACTGAAGCTTTCTTT. The variable domain in full, with the rest retrieved from reference TRBV11-1 and TRBJ1-1, is EAEVAQSPRYKITEKSQAVAFWCDPISGHATLYWYRQILGQGPELLVQFQDESVVDDSQLPKDRFSAERLKGVDSTLKIQPAELGDSAMYLCASSNTRSTPNTEAFFGQGTRLTVV.

The CDR3 loop is CAFEGAADYGYTF. As DNA, the CDR3 is TGTGCCTTCGAAGGGGCAGCTGACTATGGCTACACCTTC. The chain recombines TRBV2 with TRBJ1-2; tentatively, D is TRBD1 (5 bases). Germline V lookup: CDR1 SNHLY, CDR2 FYNNEI. This CDR3 has 13 amino acids. Trimming shortened V by 11 bases and J by 3 bases, and 16 bases separated the two germline ends.

The chain joins TRBV5-1 to TRBJ1-2, with 9 nucleotides matching TRBD1. This CDR3 has 13 residues. V dropped 4 bases and J dropped 4; count of bases not matched to a gene: 2. Germline CDR1 is SGHRS and CDR2 is YFSETQ. DNA of the CDR3: TGCGCCAGCAGCATGACAGGGGGCTATGGCTACACCTTC. Encoded protein: CASSMTGGYGYTF.

V usage is TRBV7-9 and J usage is TRBJ2-7; 10 positions match TRBD1. The CDR3 spans 15 residues. Unmatched junction bases numbered 9, after V lost 5 bases and J lost 5 bases. Germline V gene sequence: CDR1 SEHNR, CDR2 FQNEAQ (reference sequence). The CDR3 coding sequence is TGTGCCAGCAGCACGCGACAGGGGGCTAACCACGAGCAGTACTTC. It specifies CASSTRQGANHEQYF.

Here the CDR3 DNA reads TGTGCCAGCTCACCCATAGCGGGAGGCTGGGGTGAGCAGTTCTTC. Protein: CASSPIAGGWGEQFF. J is TRBJ2-1 and V is TRBV18; 10 bases are a match to TRBD2. This CDR3 contains 15 residues. The V gene's germline CDR1 is KGHSH and CDR2 LQKENI. J gave up 9 bases and V 3 bases, and 8 bases lay outside the gene matches. The entire variable domain, with the rest obtained from reference TRBV18 and TRBJ2-1, is as follows: NAGVMQNPRHLVRRRGQEARLRCSPMKGHSHVYWYRQLPEEGLKFMVYLQKENIIDESGMPKERFSAEFPKEGPSILRIQQVVRGDSAAYFCASSPIAGGWGEQFFGPGTRLTVL.

The chain has TRBV7-3 and TRBJ2-1, with D possibly matching TRBD2 (5 bases). V lost 4 bases and J lost 0, with 10 bases in between. The germline V gene encodes CDR1 SGHTA and CDR2 FQGTGA. The CDR3 has 15 residues. This chain's CDR3 is CASSSFGGSYNEQFF. In DNA, the CDR3 is TGTGCCAGCAGCTCCTTCGGAGGCTCCTACAATGAGCAGTTCTTC. Using reference TRBV7-3 and TRBJ2-1 for the parts outside the CDR3, the full variable domain is GAGVSQTPSNKVTEKGKYVELRCDPISGHTALYWYRQSLGQGPEFLIYFQGTGAADDSGLPNDRFFAVRPEGSVSTLKIQRTERGDSAVYLCASSSFGGSYNEQFFGPGTRLTVL.

The CDR3 coding sequence is TGTGCCAGTACCCCCGGTGGGAGTAGCTACGAGCAGTACTTC. It codes for CASTPGGSSYEQYF. The chain couples TRBV19 to TRBJ2-7, with D possibly matching TRBD2 (5 bases). This CDR3 region has 14 residues. Per germline, CDR1 LNHDA and CDR2 SQIVND (reference sequence). V was trimmed by 7 bases and J by 3 bases, leaving 16 bases between them.

The chain uses TRBV7-2 and TRBJ2-1, with D tentatively TRBD2 (5 bases). The ends were cut back, 7 bases at V and 8 bases at J, with 21 bases in the middle. The CDR3 contains 15 residues. Germline CDR1 reads SGHTA; CDR2 reads FQGNSA. The DNA of the CDR3 is TGTGCCAGCACCCAGGCGGCACCCGGGGTGGATGAGCAGTTCTTC. Translated: CASTQAAPGVDEQFF.

The chain combines TRBV18 with TRBJ2-5, with no clear D. This CDR3 is built from 13 residues. Trimming took off 2 bases at V and 1 base at J, with 5 bases between the two ends. CDR1 is KGHSH and CDR2 is LQKENI in the germline V gene. The CDR3 is CASSPGPQETQYF. The CDR3 coding sequence is TGTGCCAGCTCACCAGGGCCCCAAGAGACCCAGTACTTC.

The chain has TRBV24-1 and TRBJ2-1; 8 bases are shared with TRBD2. J lost 0 bases, V lost 3 bases, and 3 bases had no gene match. This CDR3 is 16 amino acids long. The V gene's germline CDR1 is KGHDR and CDR2 SFDVKD. The chain's CDR3 is CATSDPSGSSYNEQFF. Written as DNA, the CDR3 is TGTGCCACCAGTGATCCGAGCGGGAGCTCCTACAATGAGCAGTTCTTC.

This rearrangement joins TRBV28 to TRBJ2-1; 10 bases fit TRBD2. J was trimmed by 7 bases and V by 3 bases; bases with no gene match: 3. Germline-derived CDR1 and CDR2 are MDHEN and SYDVKM. There are 14 residues in the CDR3. CDR3 coding DNA: TGTGCCAGCAGTTTGCTAGCGGGAGTTAATGAGCAGTTCTTC. It yields the protein CASSLLAGVNEQFF.

The rearrangement joins TRBV29-1 to TRBJ2-1, with 8 bases aligning to TRBD2. Trimming took 2 bases from V and 0 from J; bases not matched to a gene: 3. CDR1 and CDR2 from the germline V gene are SQVTM and ANQGSEA. This CDR3 has 15 residues. CDR3 loop: CSVETSGSSYNEQFF. CDR3 nucleotide sequence: TGCAGCGTTGAAACTAGCGGAAGCTCCTACAATGAGCAGTTCTTC.

This clone was picked up one time. The chain combines TRBV3-1 (or the pseudogene TRBV3-2) with TRBJ1-3; 7 bases map to TRBD1. Germline-derived CDR1 and CDR2 are LGHDT and YNNKEL (reference sequence). The CDR3 is 16 amino acids. V was clipped by 0 bases and J by 3 bases; unmatched bases: 5. The CDR3 DNA follows: TGTGCCAGCAGCCAAGAGTGGGACAGTTTTGGAAACACCATATATTTT. The encoded protein is CASSQEWDSFGNTIYF.

The rearrangement uses TRBV15 and TRBJ1-5, with D maybe TRBD1 (5 bases). The germline V gene has CDR1 LNHNV and CDR2 YYDKDF (reference sequence). The CDR3 has 17 amino acids. The V end was cut by 0 bases, the J end by 0 bases, with 12 bases between. The DNA of the CDR3 is TGTGCCACCAGCAGAGATCTTGGGGCTAATAGCAATCAGCCCCAGCATTTT. This encodes CATSRDLGANSNQPQHF.

This clone has only one observation. The rearrangement uses TRBV5-4 and TRBJ2-2; D remains unclear. Trimming left V 0 bases short and J 2 bases short, with 8 bases between. CDR1 SGHNT and CDR2 YYREEE come from the germline V gene (reference sequence). CDR3 size: 15 residues. CDR3 residues: CASSLAEVNTGELFF. As DNA, the CDR3 is TGTGCCAGCAGCTTGGCCGAGGTTAACACCGGGGAGCTGTTTTTT.

The chain couples TRBV20-1 to TRBJ1-1, with no clear D. This CDR3 contains 10 residues. Germline V gene lookup returns CDR1 DFQATT and CDR2 SNEGSKA (reference sequence). The CDR3 protein is CRTGNTEAFF. CDR3 nucleotide sequence: TGCAGGACGGGGAACACTGAAGCTTTCTTT.

The chain carries TRBV5-1 and TRBJ2-6, with 7 bases fitting TRBD2. The CDR3 is 16 amino acids. Trimming at V came to 4 bases and at J to 2 bases, leaving 6 bases not matched to a gene. From germline, CDR1 is SGHRS and CDR2 YFSETQ. Here the CDR3 reads CASSPGGGAGANVLTF. CDR3 nucleotide sequence: TGCGCCAGCAGCCCCGGGGGAGGGGCTGGGGCCAACGTCCTGACTTTC.

The DNA for the CDR3 is TGTGCCAGCCGGACAGCTAGGAACACCATATATTTT. Amino acid sequence: CASRTARNTIYF. The J gene is TRBJ1-3, the V gene TRBV12-3 or TRBV12-4, with D possibly matching TRBD1 (6 bases). The CDR3 sequence is 12 residues long. V was clipped by 8 bases and J by 7 bases, with 12 bases between them.

This chain connects TRBV30 to TRBJ2-5, with 11 nucleotides matching TRBD2. This CDR3 has 14 amino acids. Germline V gives CDR1 GTSNPN, CDR2 SVGIG (reference sequence). J lost 4 bases, V lost 3 bases, and 4 bases had no gene match. CDR3: CAWRLAGGVETQYF. The CDR3 coding sequence is TGTGCCTGGAGGCTAGCGGGAGGAGTAGAGACCCAGTACTTC.

The J gene is TRBJ1-1, the V gene TRBV3-1 (or the pseudogene TRBV3-2); D perhaps matches TRBD1 (6 bases). The CDR3 is made up of 15 amino acids. V shed 3 bases and J shed 6 bases, with 17 bases lying between them. Germline CDR1 is LGHDT and CDR2 is YNNKEL (reference sequence). The CDR3 loop is CASSHSSGGAAEAFF. CDR3 nucleotides: TGTGCCAGCAGCCACTCCTCCGGGGGGGCGGCTGAAGCTTTCTTT.

The rearrangement links TRBV14 to TRBJ2-2; the match to TRBD2 covers 8 bases. This CDR3 contains 17 residues. The ends lost 4 bases at V and 6 bases at J; junction bases unmatched: 13. CDR1 SGHDN and CDR2 FVKESK come from the germline V gene. As DNA, the CDR3 is TGTGCCAGCAGCCCAAGAGGTGGCGGGAGGAGGTCCGGGGAGCTGTTTTTT. Translation: CASSPRGGGRRSGELFF.

The chain recombines TRBV2 with TRBJ2-7; perhaps TRBD2 as D (6 bases). Germline V gene sequence: CDR1 SNHLY, CDR2 FYNNEI. CDR3 length: 14 amino acids. Between the trimmed V and J ends, which lost 8 bases and 0 bases, there was a span of 14 bases. Here the CDR3 DNA reads TGTGCCAGCGTTTCCGGGACTTTCTCCTACGAGCAGTACTTC. It encodes CASVSGTFSYEQYF.